This T cell receptor (beta chain) was profiled in a study of PD-L1 blockade in urothelial cancer. Time point indicated: pretreatment peripheral blood. Germline V CDR1 and CDR2: SGHRS, YFSETQ. Trimming cost V 4 bases and J 0 bases; bases outside gene matches: 3. This CDR3 has 14 residues. This clone was recorded a few times. PCRs each included synthetic TCR analog templates spiked in. Sequencing was performed with immunoSEQ multiplex PCR; in TCRdb, only in-frame clones are kept and a portion is missing. The sample records roughly 43,000 clones, more than 75% being singletons. The V gene is TRBV5-1, the J gene TRBJ2-7, with TRBD1 identical over 8 bases. This TCR was sampled from a man between 60 and 75 years old with urothelial cancer. The input for sequencing was PBMCs, taken around atezolizumab (anti-PD-L1) treatment. CDR3 region: CASSGQGGSYEQYF. CDR3 DNA: TGCGCCAGCAGCGGACAGGGAGGCTCCTACGAGCAGTACTTC.